A selection of T cell receptor beta chains follows, all from one sample in a study of control samples from healthy donors and cancer patients. This table comes from immunoSEQ multiplex PCR, and its TCRdb copy is limited to in-frame clones, with some not included. The table records roughly 20,000 clones, 84% of them present only once. Sequenced sample: PBMCs. These receptors were taken from a man aged 55 to 69 with colorectal cancer. CDR3s include the opening cysteine and the closing phenylalanine or tryptophan. D genes are given only for firm matches. The listing skips clone size in some rows; elsewhere it reads once, few, many or a size class.

j_gene | abundance | v_gene | d_gene | CDR3nt | CDR3aa
TRBJ2-5 | once | TRBV3-1/TRBV3-2 | TRBD2 | TGTGCCAGCAGCCAAGGGGAGGGAGCGAGTACCGGGACCCAGTACTTC | CASSQGEGASTGTQYF
TRBJ1-2 | once | TRBV4-1 | . | TGCGCCAGCAGCCAAAGGCAGGGGCCCATGGGGGACTATGGCTACACCTTC | CASSQRQGPMGDYGYTF
TRBJ1-1 | . | TRBV5-1 | TRBD1 | TGCGCCAGCAGCTTGGGACAAACAGGGGGCAGAACTGAAGCTTTCTTT | CASSLGQTGGRTEAFF
TRBJ2-2 | . | TRBV9 | TRBD1 | TGTGCCAGCAGCGCTCCGGGACAGGGGGCTAGTACGAACACCGGGGAGCTGCTTTTT | CASSAPGQGASTNTGELLF
TRBJ2-7 | . | TRBV21-1 | . | TGTGCCAGCAGCCCCCGGCAGGGGGCTTTCTACGAGCAGTACTTC | CASSPRQGAFYEQYF
TRBJ1-2 | . | TRBV18 | . | TGTGCCAGCTCCCCTTCGTCGGATTTCGGCTATGGCTACACCTTC | CASSPSSDFGYGYTF
TRBJ1-4 | . | TRBV6-6 | . | TGTGCCAGCAGTGGCCGGACAGATTTAAGGGATGAAAAACTGTTTTTT | CASSGRTDLRDEKLFF
TRBJ2-2 | . | TRBV24-1 | TRBD1 | TGTGCCACCAGTGAACGACAGGGAACCACCGGGGAGCTGTTTTTT | CATSERQGTTGELFF
TRBJ1-4 | few | TRBV4-1 | . | TGCGCCAGCAGCCCCATGGTGAGACAGTCTAATGAAAAACTGTTTTTT | CASSPMVRQSNEKLFF
TRBJ1-1 | . | TRBV12-5 | . | TGTGCTAGTGGTTTGGAGGTGAACACTGAAGCTTTCTTT | CASGLEVNTEAFF
TRBJ2-2 | . | TRBV2 | . | TGTGCCAGCAGTGAACGGCCGATGGAAGGGGAGCTGTTTTTT | CASSERPMEGELFF
TRBJ1-4 | . | TRBV2 | . | TGTGCCAGCCCAGCCAGGTTTGGGGAAAAACTGTTTTTT | CASPARFGEKLFF
TRBJ1-1 | . | TRBV6-6 | TRBD1 | TGTGCCAGCAAAAGAGACAGGGTGAACACTGAAGCTTTCTTT | CASKRDRVNTEAFF
TRBJ1-5 | . | TRBV4-1 | . | TGCGCCAGCAGCCAAGAAAAGTTCGGCAATAGCAATCAGCCCCAGCATTTT | CASSQEKFGNSNQPQHF
TRBJ2-7 | . | TRBV3-1/TRBV3-2 | . | TGTGCCAGCAGCCAAGCAAACCAGGGCAGGTCCGAGCAGTACTTC | CASSQANQGRSEQYF
TRBJ2-3 | . | TRBV19 | . | TGTGCCAGTAGGCCCGGGCGATTGAGAGATACGCAGTATTTT | CASRPGRLRDTQYF
TRBJ2-7 | . | TRBV18 | . | TGTGCCAGCTCACCTGGAGTGGGGGGCCTTTCTTACGAGCAGTACTTC | CASSPGVGGLSYEQYF
TRBJ2-2 | . | TRBV27 | TRBD2 | TGTGCCAGCAAAAGCGGGGGGCCCACCGGGGAGCTGTTTTTT | CASKSGGPTGELFF
TRBJ2-5 | . | TRBV7-9 | TRBD1 | TGTGCCAGCATCTCGACAGGGGGGAGGGAGACCCAGTACTTC | CASISTGGRETQYF
TRBJ2-1 | . | TRBV28 | . | TGTGCCAGCAGTTTTGACGGCTCCTACAATGAGCAGTTCTTC | CASSFDGSYNEQFF
TRBJ1-1 | . | TRBV30 | . | TGTGCCTGGAGAATAGGGAACACTGAAGCTTTCTTT | CAWRIGNTEAFF
TRBJ2-1 | . | TRBV9 | TRBD1 | TGTGCCAGCAGCGTAAGGGGGCCCTACAATGAGCAGTTCTTC | CASSVRGPYNEQFF
TRBJ1-1 | once | TRBV6-6 | . | TGTGCCAGCAGTGAGCCGCCGGGGGTGGTTGGAGCTTTCTTT | CASSEPPGVVGAFF
TRBJ1-1 | few | TRBV5-5 | TRBD1 | TGTGCCAGCAGCCTCTCCGGGACAGGGGCGTTGGCTTTCTTT | CASSLSGTGALAFF
TRBJ1-6 | once | TRBV6-5 | TRBD1 | TGTGCCAGCAGGGGATCGACAGGGCTCAATTCACCCCTCCACTTT | CASRGSTGLNSPLHF
TRBJ1-1 | . | TRBV10-1 | TRBD1 | TGCGCCAGCAGCGTGGACAGGGGCACTGAAGCTTTCTTT | CASSVDRGTEAFF
TRBJ2-3 | . | TRBV5-4 | TRBD2 | TGTGCCACCAATCGGGGGGGAGCAGATACGCAGTATTTT | CATNRGGADTQYF
TRBJ1-1 | once | TRBV7-9 | . | TGTGCCATCGAAGAACCGTCGGGTAGGAACACTGAAGCTTTCTTT | CAIEEPSGRNTEAFF
TRBJ1-2 | once | TRBV3-1/TRBV3-2 | . | TGTGCCAGCAGCCAAGATTGGGGCGGACGCGGTGGCTACACCTTC | CASSQDWGGRGGYTF
TRBJ2-5 | . | TRBV7-8 | TRBD2 | TGTGCCAGCAGCGGGACTAGCTGGGAGACCCAGTACTTC | CASSGTSWETQYF
TRBJ1-5 | . | TRBV4-3 | . | TGCGCCAGCAGCCAAGATGGATGGGGTCAGCCCCAGCATTTT | CASSQDGWGQPQHF
TRBJ2-7 | few | TRBV10-2 | . | TGCGCCAGCAGGGACGACCAGGGACGGTACCACGAGCAGTACTTC | CASRDDQGRYHEQYF
TRBJ2-2 | . | TRBV9 | TRBD1 | TGTGCCAGCAGCGTCACACTTCCGGGACAGTCGAACACCGGGGAGCTGTTTTTT | CASSVTLPGQSNTGELFF
TRBJ1-1 | . | TRBV30 | . | TGTGCCTGGAGTGAGGTGTTTACCAACACTGAAGCTTTCTTT | CAWSEVFTNTEAFF
TRBJ2-5 | . | TRBV2 | . | TGTGCCAGCAGTGAACTGCGACAGACGCAAGAGACCCAGTACTTC | CASSELRQTQETQYF
TRBJ1-1 | . | TRBV19 | TRBD1 | TGTGCCAGTACCGGACAGGGAACTGAAGCTTTCTTT | CASTGQGTEAFF
TRBJ2-7 | . | TRBV2 | . | TGTGCCAGCAGTGATGCAGGGTACGAGCAGTACTTC | CASSDAGYEQYF
TRBJ1-2 | once | TRBV11-2 | TRBD1 | TGTGCCAGCAGCTTAGAGAGGGGGACAGGGGCCTCCACCTTC | CASSLERGTGASTF
TRBJ1-2 | . | TRBV7-9 | . | TGTGCCAGCAGCCCCCGGGACACGGCATCCTATGGCTACACCTTC | CASSPRDTASYGYTF
TRBJ2-4 | . | TRBV7-9 | . | TGTGCCAGCAGCTTAGTTTCTTTAGACCCGGACATTCAGTACTTC | CASSLVSLDPDIQYF
TRBJ1-1 | once | TRBV5-1 | . | TGCGCCAGCAGCTGGGACGTTGTGACTGAAGCTTTCTTT | CASSWDVVTEAFF
TRBJ1-2 | . | TRBV5-1 | . | TGCGCCAGCAGCTTGGACCCCGGCAGCCCTAACTATGGCTACACCTTC | CASSLDPGSPNYGYTF
TRBJ2-6 | few | TRBV5-4 | TRBD1 | TGTGCCAGCAGCCAGGGGGCTAGCTCTGGGGCCAACGTCCTGACTTTC | CASSQGASSGANVLTF
TRBJ1-1 | . | TRBV18 | . | TGTGCCAGCTCACCTTTGGCGCCGGTGAACACTGAAGCTTTCTTT | CASSPLAPVNTEAFF
TRBJ1-2 | . | TRBV29-1 | TRBD1 | TGCAGCGTTGCGTCGGGACAGGGTCATGGCTACACCTTC | CSVASGQGHGYTF
TRBJ1-3 | . | TRBV18 | . | TGTGCCAGCTCACAGGACAGTTCTGGAAACACCATATATTTT | CASSQDSSGNTIYF
TRBJ1-1 | . | TRBV5-8 | . | TGTGCCAGCAGCTTAAGGGGGATAGCGATCGACGGAAACACTGAAGCTTTCTTT | CASSLRGIAIDGNTEAFF
TRBJ2-1 | . | TRBV19 | TRBD1 | TGTGCCAGTAGTTTCTGGACAGGGCCCGGTAATGAGCAGTTCTTC | CASSFWTGPGNEQFF
TRBJ1-4 | . | TRBV5-4 | . | TGTGCCAGCAGGCTGACACCGCAAGGCGAAAAACTGTTTTTT | CASRLTPQGEKLFF
TRBJ1-6 | . | TRBV19 | . | TGTGCCTCCGCGACAGAACATAATTCACCCCTCCACTTT | CASATEHNSPLHF
TRBJ1-1 | . | TRBV5-1 | TRBD1 | TGCGCCAGCAGCTTGGAGGCACAGGGGGCGGGCACTGAAGCTTTCTTT | CASSLEAQGAGTEAFF
TRBJ1-1 | . | TRBV4-1 | . | TGCGCCAGCAGCCAAGATATCCAAAAGGGGCCTGAAGCTTTCTTT | CASSQDIQKGPEAFF